This is a list of T cell receptor beta chains from one sample in a study of cytomegalovirus exposure and HLA in healthy donors. This table comes from immunoSEQ multiplex PCR, and its TCRdb copy is limited to in-frame clones, with some not included. The data show about 62,000 clones, 95% seen once. Material: PBMCs. The receptors derive from a woman aged 18 to 35 in good health and CMV-seropositive. CDR3s include the opening cysteine and the closing phenylalanine or tryptophan. The D gene is left open where the match is weak. Clone size is shown for a subset of rows, as once, few, many or a class of expanded clone.

D gene	clone size	V gene	J gene	CDR3 protein	CDR3 DNA
.	few	TRBV11-2	TRBJ1-2	CASSLVDYGYTF	TGTGCCAGCAGCTTAGTCGACTATGGCTACACCTTC
TRBD2	.	TRBV4-1	TRBJ2-7	CASSQPTSGGRNYEQYF	TGCGCCAGCAGCCAACCAACTAGCGGGGGGAGAAACTACGAGCAGTACTTC
.	.	TRBV20-1	TRBJ2-7	CSAPTGYEQYF	TGCAGTGCTCCGACAGGTTACGAGCAGTACTTC
.	few	TRBV30	TRBJ1-1	CAWSVSQGEAFF	TGTGCCTGGAGTGTATCCCAGGGTGAAGCTTTCTTT
TRBD1	.	TRBV11-2	TRBJ1-6	CASSSDRGNNSPLHF	TGTGCCAGCAGCTCCGACAGGGGGAATAATTCACCCCTCCACTTT
TRBD2	.	TRBV6-5	TRBJ2-4	CASSRGGIAKNIQYF	TGTGCCAGCAGTCGGGGGGGGATAGCCAAAAACATTCAGTACTTC
TRBD2	.	TRBV7-9	TRBJ2-3	CASSLVLAGPDTQYF	TGTGCCAGCAGCTTAGTTCTAGCGGGACCAGATACGCAGTATTTT
TRBD1	.	TRBV11-3	TRBJ2-3	CASSLSTGTGGRDTQYF	TGTGCCAGCAGCTTGAGCACCGGGACAGGGGGGAGAGATACGCAGTATTTT
.	.	TRBV5-1	TRBJ2-7	CASSLIRSYEQYF	TGCGCCAGCAGCTTGATCAGGTCCTACGAGCAGTACTTC
TRBD2	.	TRBV29-1	TRBJ2-5	CSVKPIHGTSIYETQYF	TGCAGCGTCAAACCGATCCACGGGACTAGTATTTATGAGACCCAGTACTTC
TRBD1	.	TRBV27	TRBJ1-4	CASSRGQGAITNEKLFF	TGTGCCAGCAGTCGCGGACAGGGGGCGATAACTAATGAAAAACTGTTTTTT
.	.	TRBV18	TRBJ1-1	CASSSDRDLSNLNTEAFF	TGTGCCAGCTCATCTGACCGGGACTTGAGTAATCTGAACACTGAAGCTTTCTTT
.	.	TRBV5-1	TRBJ2-1	CASSPRGYEQFF	TGCGCCAGCAGCCCCAGGGGTTATGAGCAGTTCTTC
.	.	TRBV28	TRBJ1-5	CASSLSWFPLVSDSNQPQHF	TGTGCCAGCAGTTTATCCTGGTTCCCACTGGTCAGCGATAGCAATCAGCCCCAGCATTTT
TRBD2	.	TRBV10-3	TRBJ2-7	CAIRGTRGDEQYF	TGTGCCATCAGGGGGACTAGGGGCGACGAGCAGTACTTC
.	.	TRBV30	TRBJ2-2	CAWNVAYTGELFF	TGTGCCTGGAACGTGGCATACACCGGGGAGCTGTTTTTT
TRBD2	medium-sized	TRBV9	TRBJ2-7	CASSEAGPGEQYF	TGTGCCAGCAGCGAAGCGGGACCTGGGGAGCAGTACTTC
TRBD2	.	TRBV13	TRBJ2-3	CASSLASRPGGGPTDTQYF	TGTGCCAGCAGCTTAGCTTCACGACCAGGCGGGGGGCCTACAGATACGCAGTATTTT
TRBD2	.	TRBV5-4	TRBJ2-7	CASSPGTNVYEQYF	TGTGCCAGCAGCCCCGGGACTAACGTTTACGAGCAGTACTTC
TRBD2	.	TRBV4-2	TRBJ2-5	CASSRTSGNQETQYF	TGTGCCAGCAGCAGGACTAGCGGGAACCAAGAGACCCAGTACTTC
.	.	TRBV5-4	TRBJ1-5	CASRSGLSSDQPQHF	TGTGCCAGCAGATCTGGCCTCTCGAGCGATCAGCCCCAGCATTTT
.	.	TRBV20-1	TRBJ1-2	CSAMEGYTF	TGCAGTGCTATGGAGGGCTACACCTTC